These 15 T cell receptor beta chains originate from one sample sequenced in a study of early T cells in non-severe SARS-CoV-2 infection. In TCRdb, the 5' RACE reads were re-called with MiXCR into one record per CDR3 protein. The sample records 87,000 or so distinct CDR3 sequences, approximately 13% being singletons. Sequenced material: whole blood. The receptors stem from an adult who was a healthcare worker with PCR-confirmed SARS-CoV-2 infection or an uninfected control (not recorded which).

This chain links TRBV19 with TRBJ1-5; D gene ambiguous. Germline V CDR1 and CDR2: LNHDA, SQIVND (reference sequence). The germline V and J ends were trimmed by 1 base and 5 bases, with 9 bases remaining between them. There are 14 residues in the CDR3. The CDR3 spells CASSIAGNYQPQHF. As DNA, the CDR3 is TGTGCCAGTAGTATAGCCGGGAACTATCAGCCCCAGCATTTT.

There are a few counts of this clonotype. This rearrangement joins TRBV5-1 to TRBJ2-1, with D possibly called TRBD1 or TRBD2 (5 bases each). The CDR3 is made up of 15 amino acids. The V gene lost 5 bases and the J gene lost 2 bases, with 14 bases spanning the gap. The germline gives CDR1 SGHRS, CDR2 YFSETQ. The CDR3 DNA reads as TGCGCCAGCAGGTGGGACGCCGTTCCCTACAATGAGCAGTTCTTC. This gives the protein CASRWDAVPYNEQFF.

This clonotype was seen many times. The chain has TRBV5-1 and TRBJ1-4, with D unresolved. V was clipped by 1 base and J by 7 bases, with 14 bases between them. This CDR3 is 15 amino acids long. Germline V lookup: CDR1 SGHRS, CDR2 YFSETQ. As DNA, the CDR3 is TGCGCCAGCAGCTTGTTCGGTCAGGAAGGTGAAAAACTGTTTTTT. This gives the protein CASSLFGQEGEKLFF.

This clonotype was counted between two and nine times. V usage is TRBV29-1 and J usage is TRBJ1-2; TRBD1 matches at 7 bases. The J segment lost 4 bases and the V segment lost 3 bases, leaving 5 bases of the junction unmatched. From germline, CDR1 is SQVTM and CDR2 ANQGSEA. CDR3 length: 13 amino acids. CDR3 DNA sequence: TGCAGCGTTGAGGGTACAGGGGTCTATGGCTACACCTTC. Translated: CSVEGTGVYGYTF.

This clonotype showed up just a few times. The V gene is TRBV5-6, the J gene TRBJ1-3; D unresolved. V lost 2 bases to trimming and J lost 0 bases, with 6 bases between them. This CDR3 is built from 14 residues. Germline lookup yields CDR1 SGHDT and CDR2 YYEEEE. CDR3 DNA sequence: TGTGCCAGCAGCTTTGGGGTCTCTGGAAACACCATATATTTT. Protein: CASSFGVSGNTIYF.

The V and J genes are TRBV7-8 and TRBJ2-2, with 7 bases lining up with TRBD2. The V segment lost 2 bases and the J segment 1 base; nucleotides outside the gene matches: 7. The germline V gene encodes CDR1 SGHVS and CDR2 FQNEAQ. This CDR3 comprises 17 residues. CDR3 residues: CASSLLGEGLNTGELFF. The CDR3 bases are TGTGCCAGCAGCTTATTGGGGGAGGGTCTGAACACCGGGGAGCTGTTTTTT.

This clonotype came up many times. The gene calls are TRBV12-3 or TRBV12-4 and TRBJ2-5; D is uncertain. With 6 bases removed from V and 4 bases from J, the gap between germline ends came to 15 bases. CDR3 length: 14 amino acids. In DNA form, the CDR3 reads TGTGCCAGCAGGCCGGGTCTTAGTCCAGAGACCCAGTACTTC. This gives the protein CASRPGLSPETQYF.

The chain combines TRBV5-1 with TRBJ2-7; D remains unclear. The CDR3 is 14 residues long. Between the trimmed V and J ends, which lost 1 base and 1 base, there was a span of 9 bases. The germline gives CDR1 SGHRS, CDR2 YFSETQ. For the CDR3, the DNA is TGCGCCAGCAGCTTGTATGGCGGTTCCTACGAGCAGTACTTC. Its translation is CASSLYGGSYEQYF.

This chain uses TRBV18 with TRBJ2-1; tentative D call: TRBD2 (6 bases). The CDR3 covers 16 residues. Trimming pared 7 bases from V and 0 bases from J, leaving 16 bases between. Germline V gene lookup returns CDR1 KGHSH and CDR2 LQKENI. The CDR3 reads CASYGVAESSYNEQFF. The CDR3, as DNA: TGTGCCAGCTATGGGGTAGCGGAAAGCTCCTACAATGAGCAGTTCTTC. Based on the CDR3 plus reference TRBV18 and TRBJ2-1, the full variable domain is NAGVMQNPRHLVRRRGQEARLRCSPMKGHSHVYWYRQLPEEGLKFMVYLQKENIIDESGMPKERFSAEFPKEGPSILRIQQVVRGDSAAYFCASYGVAESSYNEQFFGPGTRLTVL.

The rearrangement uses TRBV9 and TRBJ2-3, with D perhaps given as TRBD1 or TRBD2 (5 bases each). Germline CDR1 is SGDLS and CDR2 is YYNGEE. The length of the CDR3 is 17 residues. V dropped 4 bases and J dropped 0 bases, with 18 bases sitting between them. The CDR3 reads CASSPFGGSVSTDTQYF. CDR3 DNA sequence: TGTGCCAGCAGCCCTTTTGGGGGTAGCGTGAGCACAGATACGCAGTATTTT. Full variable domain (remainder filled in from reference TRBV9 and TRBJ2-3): DSGVTQTPKHLITATGQRVTLRCSPRSGDLSVYWYQQSLDQGLQFLIQYYNGEERAKGNILERFSAQQFPDLHSELNLSSLELGDSALYFCASSPFGGSVSTDTQYFGPGTRLTVL.

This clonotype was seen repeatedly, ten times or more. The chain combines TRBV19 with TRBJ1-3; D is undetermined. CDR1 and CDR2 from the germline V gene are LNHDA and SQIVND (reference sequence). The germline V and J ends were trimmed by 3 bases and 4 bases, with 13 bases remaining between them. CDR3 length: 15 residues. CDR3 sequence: CASSISGSSGNTIYF. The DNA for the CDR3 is TGTGCCAGTAGTATCTCGGGGTCAAGCGGAAACACCATATATTTT.

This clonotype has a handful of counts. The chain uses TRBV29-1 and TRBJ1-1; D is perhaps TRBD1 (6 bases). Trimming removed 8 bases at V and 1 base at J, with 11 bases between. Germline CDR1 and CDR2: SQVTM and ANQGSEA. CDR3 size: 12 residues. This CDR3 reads CSTRQANTEAFF. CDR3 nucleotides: TGCAGCACCAGACAGGCGAACACTGAAGCTTTCTTT.

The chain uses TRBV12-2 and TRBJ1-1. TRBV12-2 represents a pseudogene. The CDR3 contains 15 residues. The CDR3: CASREDPSLNTEAFF. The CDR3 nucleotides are TGTGCAAGTCGCGAAGACCCGAGCCTTAACACTGAAGCTTTCTTT.

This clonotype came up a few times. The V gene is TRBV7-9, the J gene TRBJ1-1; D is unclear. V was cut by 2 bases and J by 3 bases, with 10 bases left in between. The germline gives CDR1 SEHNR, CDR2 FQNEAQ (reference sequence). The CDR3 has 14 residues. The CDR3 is CASSLISSDTEAFF. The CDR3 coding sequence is TGTGCCAGCAGCTTAATAAGTTCGGACACTGAAGCTTTCTTT.

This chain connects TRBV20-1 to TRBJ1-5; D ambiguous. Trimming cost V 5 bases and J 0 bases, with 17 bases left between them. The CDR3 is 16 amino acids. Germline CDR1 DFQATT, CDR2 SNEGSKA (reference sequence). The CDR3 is CSALDPAGYSNQPQHF. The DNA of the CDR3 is TGCAGTGCTTTGGACCCGGCGGGTTATAGCAATCAGCCCCAGCATTTT.